This T cell receptor beta chain stems from a study of blood T cell repertoires in COVID-19. Background on the study: The United States, Italy and Spain supplied acute and convalescent COVID-19 samples. Sample material is recorded as cDNA or gDNA derived from T cells, B-cell-depleted T cells, or PBMCs.

The CDR3 has 16 amino acids. V lost 3 bases and J lost 0, with 12 bases in between. In germline, CDR1 is LGHDT, CDR2 YNNKEL (reference sequence). Assay used: immunoSEQ multiplex PCR; TCRdb lists only in-frame clones, some missing. Of 200,000 to 250,000 clones in the sample, more than 70% were seen once. Material: peripheral blood. The receptor was derived from an elderly woman with acute or convalescent COVID-19. The rearrangement uses TRBV3-1 (or the pseudogene TRBV3-2) and TRBJ2-4, with D uncertain. The chain's CDR3 is CASSQMGDIAKNIQYF. In DNA, the CDR3 is TGTGCCAGCAGCCAGATGGGCGATATAGCCAAAAACATTCAGTACTTC.